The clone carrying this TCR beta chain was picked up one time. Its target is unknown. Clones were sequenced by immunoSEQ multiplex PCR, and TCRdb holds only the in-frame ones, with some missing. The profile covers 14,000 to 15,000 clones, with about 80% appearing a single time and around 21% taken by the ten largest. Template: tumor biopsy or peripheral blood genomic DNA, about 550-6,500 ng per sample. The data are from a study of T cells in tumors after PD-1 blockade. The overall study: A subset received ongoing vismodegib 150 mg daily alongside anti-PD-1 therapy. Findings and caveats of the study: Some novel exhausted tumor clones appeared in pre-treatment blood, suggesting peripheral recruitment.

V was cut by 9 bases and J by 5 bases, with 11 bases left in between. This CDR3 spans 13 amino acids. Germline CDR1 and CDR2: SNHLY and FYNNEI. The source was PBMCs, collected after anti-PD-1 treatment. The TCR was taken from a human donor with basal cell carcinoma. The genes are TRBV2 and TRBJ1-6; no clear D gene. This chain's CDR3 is CASLVRNNSPLHF. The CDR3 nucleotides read TGTGCCAGTTTAGTCAGAAATAATTCACCCCTCCACTTT.